This note documents a single TCR beta chain sequence. Its cognate antigen has yet to be identified. The input lacks base qualities; no much larger clone sits a single base away. Two independent genomic DNA replicates were amplified for each sample, with approximately 0.5 ug used for blood and approximately 1.5 ug for tumor or normal breast. TCRB sequencing of genomic DNA was carried out with the ImmunoSeq Intro kit according to the manufacturer's instructions. Multiplex PCR ran approximately 29 cycles with proprietary primers and spike-in control sequences for absolute quantification. An 87-bp fragment spanning the CDR3 and flanking V and J genes was sequenced with single-end 150-bp reads. Seven samples, each with two replicates, were multiplexed per lane of an Illumina MiSeq using version 3.0 chemistry. From the authors' description of their analysis: The vendor's proprietary pipeline processed the raw data and merged both replicates into a single result for each sample. Clonotypes were defined as productive rearrangements sharing the V-gene family, CDR3 amino acid sequence and J-gene segment. Clonality was calculated as 1 minus the normalized Shannon entropy (Pielou evenness) of TCRB abundances. T cell density was estimated by dividing total templates by the number of input cells inferred from the DNA input amount. Total repertoire diversity and clonality were estimated with Recon using default parameters. A clonotype was considered tumor-enriched if its abundance in tumor exceeded 0.1% and was at least 32-fold higher than its abundance in normal breast. TCRdb retrieved this table from immuneACCESS and kept in-frame rearrangements only. Not all clones are present; in checked studies, unresolved V genes account for under half, and no reason is known for the remainder. V and J calls and clone size are as listed in that table; D and trimming were resolved from the DNA. This sample gives over 15,000 clones in total; around 80% of them show up just once. The ten largest clones add up to over 1.5% of the sample.

The study profiled bulk TCR beta-chain repertoires in matched peripheral blood, tumor and adjacent normal breast tissue taken from more than 15 patients with early-stage breast cancer. Before surgery, about 5-10 mL of whole blood was collected into EDTA tubes and then processed within 2 hours. Peripheral blood mononuclear cells were isolated by Ficoll-Paque centrifugation in SepMate-50 tubes. PBMCs were cryopreserved in aliquots of about 1.7 to 4.5 million cells in 90% FBS with roughly 10% DMSO and kept in liquid nitrogen. The Qiagen AllPrep DNA/RNA Mini kit was used to extract genomic DNA. The record originates from a study of early stage breast cancer tumors (dated by TCRdb to the late 2010s). Context from the whole study: Of the approximately 16 invasive breast tumors, about a dozen were found to be estrogen receptor-positive, progesterone receptor-positive and HER2-negative. Of the roughly 12 ER+/PR+/HER2- tumors, eight were classified as invasive ductal carcinomas and four as invasive lobular carcinomas. Across all samples, 2,651,842 templates representing approximately 1,000,000 unique clonotypes were detected. On average, each sample got about 10-fold read coverage.

Broad study findings and their caveats: About 2.7-fold higher T cell density and higher clonality were observed in tumors than in adjacent normal breast tissue. Enriched TCRB sequences shared across patients were found to be mostly commonly generated sequences that were unlikely to play an important role in the tumor microenvironment. Because the cohort was small, analysis by tumor subtype was not possible. Greater similarity was observed between blood and normal breast repertoires than between blood and tumor repertoires, and tumor was distinguished from normal in about 85% of the 16 patients when each tissue was compared with blood. Chain pairing and functional markers such as CD4, CD8 and FOXP3 were not captured by bulk genomic DNA sequencing of unsorted cells.

This receptor was obtained from a person aged 65 to 85 with breast cancer. The sequenced sample consisted of blood.

The CDR3 has the sequence CASSLQGNAGEKLFF. The DNA sequence is as follows: TGTGCCAGCAGTTTACAGGGGAATGCAGGTGAAAAACTGTTTTTT. The chain is made from TRBV7-8 and TRBJ1-4; TRBD1 lines up with 7 middle nucleotides. Reading the germline V gene gives CDR1 SGHVS and CDR2 FQNEAQ. The junction shows trimming of 6 bases on V and 7 bases on J, and the gene matches do not reach 11 bases of it. The CDR3 spans 15 residues, from the cysteine through the phenylalanine. Kept here is only the CDR3 DNA, which spans 45 bases and is read in frame from base 1.